This T cell receptor beta chain was sequenced for a study of vaccination and CD4 T cells after COVID-19. The assay that was used to sequence DNA from cultured CD4+ T cells was the Oncomine TCR Beta short-read assay. TCRdb used MiXCR to reprocess the PCR reads, holding one entry per CDR3 protein. The sample holds around 21,000 distinct CDR3 sequences, around 55% seen once. The treatment is: roughly ten-day PBMC culture with coronavirus spike peptide pools or control peptides (ViraFEST assay). ViraFEST relied on peptide pools to expand antigen-specific T cells; the TCRs were sequenced afterward. Germline V gene sequence: CDR1 MNHNS, CDR2 SASEGT. CDR3 length equals 13 residues. Trimming shortened V by 1 base and J by 9 bases, and 9 bases separated the two germline ends. Details on this clonotype: Its antigen remains unknown.

The sequence came from a human donor who had recovered from COVID-19. The chain is built from TRBV6-1 and TRBJ2-2, with D perhaps TRBD2 (6 bases). Sequenced: CD4+ T cells from blood, cultured in vitro. This CDR3 is CASSEVGDWELFF. The CDR3 DNA follows: TGTGCCAGCAGTGAAGTGGGGGACTGGGAGCTGTTTTTT.